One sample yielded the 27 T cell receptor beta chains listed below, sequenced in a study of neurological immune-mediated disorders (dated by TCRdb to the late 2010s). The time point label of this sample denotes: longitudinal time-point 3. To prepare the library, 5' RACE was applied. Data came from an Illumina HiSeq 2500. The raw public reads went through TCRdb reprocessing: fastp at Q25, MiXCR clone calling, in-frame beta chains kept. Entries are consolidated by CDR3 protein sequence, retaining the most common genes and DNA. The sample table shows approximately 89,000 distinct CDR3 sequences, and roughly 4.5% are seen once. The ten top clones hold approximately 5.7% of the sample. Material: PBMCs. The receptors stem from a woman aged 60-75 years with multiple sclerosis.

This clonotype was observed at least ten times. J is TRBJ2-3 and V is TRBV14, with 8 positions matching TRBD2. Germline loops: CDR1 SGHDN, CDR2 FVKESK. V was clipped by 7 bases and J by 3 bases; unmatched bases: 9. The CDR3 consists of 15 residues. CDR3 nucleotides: TGTGCCAGCAAGGTCAACGGCGGGGGGACAGATACGCAGTATTTT. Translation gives CASKVNGGGTDTQYF. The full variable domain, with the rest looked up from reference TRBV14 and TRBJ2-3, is EAGVTQFPSHSVIEKGQTVTLRCDPISGHDNLYWYRRVMGKEIKFLLHFVKESKQDESGMPNNRFLAERTGGTYSTLKVQPAELEDSGVYFCASKVNGGGTDTQYFGPGTRLTVL.

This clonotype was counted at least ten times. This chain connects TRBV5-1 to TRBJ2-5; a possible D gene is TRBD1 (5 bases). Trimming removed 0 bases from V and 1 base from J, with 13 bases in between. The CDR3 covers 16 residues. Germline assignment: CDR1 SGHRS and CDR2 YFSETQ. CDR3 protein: CASSLGYWGTQETQYF. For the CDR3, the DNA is TGCGCCAGCAGCTTGGGATACTGGGGCACCCAAGAGACCCAGTACTTC.

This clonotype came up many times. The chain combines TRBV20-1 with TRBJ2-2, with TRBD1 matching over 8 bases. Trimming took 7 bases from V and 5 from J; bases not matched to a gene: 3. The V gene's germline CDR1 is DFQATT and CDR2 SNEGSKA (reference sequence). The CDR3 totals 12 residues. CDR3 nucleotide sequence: TGCAGTGTCAGGGGGCTTACCGGGGAGCTGTTTTTT. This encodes CSVRGLTGELFF.

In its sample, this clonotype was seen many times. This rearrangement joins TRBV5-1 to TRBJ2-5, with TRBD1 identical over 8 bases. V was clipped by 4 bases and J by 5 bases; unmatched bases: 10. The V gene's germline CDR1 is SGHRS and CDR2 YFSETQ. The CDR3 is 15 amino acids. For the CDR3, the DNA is TGCGCCAGCAGCGAGCAGGGGGCGATGGTTGAGACCCAGTACTTC. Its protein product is CASSEQGAMVETQYF.

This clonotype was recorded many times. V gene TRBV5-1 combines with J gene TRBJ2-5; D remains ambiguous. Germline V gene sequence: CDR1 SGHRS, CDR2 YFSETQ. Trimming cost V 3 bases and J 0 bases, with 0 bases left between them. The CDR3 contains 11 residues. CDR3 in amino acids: CASSYQETQYF. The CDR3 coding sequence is TGCGCCAGCAGCTACCAAGAGACCCAGTACTTC.

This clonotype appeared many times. The CDR3 reads CASSLERRRRDTEAFF. Here the CDR3 DNA reads TGCGCCAGCAGCTTGGAGCGGCGGAGGAGGGACACTGAAGCTTTCTTT. The V and J genes are TRBV5-1 and TRBJ1-1, with D uncertain. This CDR3 is 16 amino acids long. The germline V gene has CDR1 SGHRS and CDR2 YFSETQ. Trimming took off 0 bases at V and 3 bases at J, with 15 bases between the two ends.

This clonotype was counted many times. The CDR3 DNA follows: TGTGCCACCAGTGACCGCGTAGCGGGGGGGCGCAATGAGCAGTTCTTC. The encoded protein is CATSDRVAGGRNEQFF. The chain joins TRBV24-1 to TRBJ2-1, with 11 bases identical to TRBD2. Germline V gives CDR1 KGHDR, CDR2 SFDVKD. V lost 4 bases and J lost 6; bases outside the gene matches: 7. The CDR3 covers 16 residues.

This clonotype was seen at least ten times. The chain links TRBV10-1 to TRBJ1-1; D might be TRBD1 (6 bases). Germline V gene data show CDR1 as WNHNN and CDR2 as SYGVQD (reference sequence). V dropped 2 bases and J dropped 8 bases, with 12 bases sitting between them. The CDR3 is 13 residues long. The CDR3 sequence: CASSEKLGGEAFF. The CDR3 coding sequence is TGCGCCAGCAGTGAGAAATTGGGGGGCGAAGCTTTCTTT.

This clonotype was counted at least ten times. In DNA form, the CDR3 reads TGCGCCAGCAGCTTCCGCGCACGAACCGTAGGGTCCTACAATGAGCAGTTCTTC. Amino acid sequence: CASSFRARTVGSYNEQFF. This chain uses TRBV5-1 with TRBJ2-1, with unresolved D. Trimming cost V 2 bases and J 1 base, with 19 bases left between them. The CDR3 loop spans 18 amino acids. Germline V gene sequence: CDR1 SGHRS, CDR2 YFSETQ.

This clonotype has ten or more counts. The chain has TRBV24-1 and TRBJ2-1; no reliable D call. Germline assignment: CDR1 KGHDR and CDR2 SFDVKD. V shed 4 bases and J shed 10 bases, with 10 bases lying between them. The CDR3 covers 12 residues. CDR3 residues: CATSDLDGEQFF. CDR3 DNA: TGTGCCACCAGTGACCTGGACGGCGAGCAGTTCTTC.

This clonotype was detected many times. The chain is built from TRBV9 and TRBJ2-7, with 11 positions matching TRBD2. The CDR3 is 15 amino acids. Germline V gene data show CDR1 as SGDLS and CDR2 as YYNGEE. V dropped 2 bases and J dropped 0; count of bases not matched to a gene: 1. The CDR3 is CASSVSGGDSYEQYF. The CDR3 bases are TGTGCCAGCAGCGTTAGCGGGGGGGACTCCTACGAGCAGTACTTC.

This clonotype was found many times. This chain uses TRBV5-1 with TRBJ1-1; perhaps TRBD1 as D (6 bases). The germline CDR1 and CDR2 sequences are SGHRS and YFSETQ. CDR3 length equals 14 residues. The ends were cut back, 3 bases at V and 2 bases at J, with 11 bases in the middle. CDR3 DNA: TGCGCCAGCAGCTACCAGACAGGTAACACTGAAGCTTTCTTT. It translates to CASSYQTGNTEAFF.

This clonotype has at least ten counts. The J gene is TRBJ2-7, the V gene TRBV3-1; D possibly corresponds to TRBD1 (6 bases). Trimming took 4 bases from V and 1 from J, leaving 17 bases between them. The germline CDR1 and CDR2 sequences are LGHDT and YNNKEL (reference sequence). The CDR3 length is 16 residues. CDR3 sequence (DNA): TGTGCCAGCAGCCTGGGGACATCCGGAAGGTCCTACGAGCAGTACTTC. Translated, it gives CASSLGTSGRSYEQYF.

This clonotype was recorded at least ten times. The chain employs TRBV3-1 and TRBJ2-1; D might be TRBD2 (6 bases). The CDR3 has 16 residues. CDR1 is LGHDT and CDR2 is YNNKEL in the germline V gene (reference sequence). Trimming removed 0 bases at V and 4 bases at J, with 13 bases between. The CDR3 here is CASSQEGGSIYNEQFF. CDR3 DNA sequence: TGTGCCAGCAGCCAAGAGGGGGGATCCATATACAATGAGCAGTTCTTC.

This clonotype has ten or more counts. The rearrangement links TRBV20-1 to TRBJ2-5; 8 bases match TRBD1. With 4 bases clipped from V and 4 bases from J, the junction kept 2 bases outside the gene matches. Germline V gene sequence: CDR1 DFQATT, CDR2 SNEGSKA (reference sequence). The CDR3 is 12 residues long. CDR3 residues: CSATDRGETQYF. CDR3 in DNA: TGCAGTGCTACAGACAGGGGAGAGACCCAGTACTTC.

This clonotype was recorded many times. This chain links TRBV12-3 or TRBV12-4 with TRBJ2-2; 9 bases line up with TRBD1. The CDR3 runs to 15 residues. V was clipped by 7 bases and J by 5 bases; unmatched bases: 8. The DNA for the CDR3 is TGTGCCAGCACCACGTCCGGGACAGGGACCGGGGAGCTGTTTTTT. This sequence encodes CASTTSGTGTGELFF.

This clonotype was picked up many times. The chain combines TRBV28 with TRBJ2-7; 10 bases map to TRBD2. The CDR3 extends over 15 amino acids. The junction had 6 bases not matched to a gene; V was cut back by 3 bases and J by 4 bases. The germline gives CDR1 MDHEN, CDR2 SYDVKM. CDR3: CASSFFPAGGYEQYF. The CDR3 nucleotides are TGTGCCAGCAGTTTTTTCCCAGCGGGGGGGTACGAGCAGTACTTC.

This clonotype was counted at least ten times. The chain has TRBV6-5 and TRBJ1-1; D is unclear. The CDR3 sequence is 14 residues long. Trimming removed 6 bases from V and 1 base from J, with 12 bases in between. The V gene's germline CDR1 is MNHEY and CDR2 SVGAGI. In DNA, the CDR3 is TGTGCCAGCAGCCGGGTTGATGGGAACACTGAAGCTTTCTTT. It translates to CASSRVDGNTEAFF.

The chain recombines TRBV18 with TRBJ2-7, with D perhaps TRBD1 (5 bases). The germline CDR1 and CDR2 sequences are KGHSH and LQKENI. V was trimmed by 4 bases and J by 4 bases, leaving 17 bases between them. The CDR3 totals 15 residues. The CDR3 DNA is TGTGCCAGCTCACGACCCCAGGGCGTCGAATACGAGCAGTACTTC. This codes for CASSRPQGVEYEQYF.

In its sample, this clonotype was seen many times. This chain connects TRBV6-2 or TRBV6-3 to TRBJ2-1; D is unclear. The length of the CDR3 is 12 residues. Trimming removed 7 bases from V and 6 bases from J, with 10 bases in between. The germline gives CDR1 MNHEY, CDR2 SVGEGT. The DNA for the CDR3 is TGTGCCAGCAAAGGACCCCGCAATGAGCAGTTCTTC. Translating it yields CASKGPRNEQFF.

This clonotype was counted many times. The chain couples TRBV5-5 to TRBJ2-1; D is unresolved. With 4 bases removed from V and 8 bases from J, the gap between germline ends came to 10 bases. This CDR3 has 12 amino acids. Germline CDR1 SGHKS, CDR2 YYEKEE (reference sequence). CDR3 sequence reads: CASSRGWDEQFF. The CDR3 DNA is TGTGCCAGCAGCAGAGGTTGGGATGAGCAGTTCTTC.

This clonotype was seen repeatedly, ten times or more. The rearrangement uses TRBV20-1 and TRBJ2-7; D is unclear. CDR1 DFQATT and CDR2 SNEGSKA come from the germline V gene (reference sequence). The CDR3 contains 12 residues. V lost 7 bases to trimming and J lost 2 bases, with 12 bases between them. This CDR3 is CSDLHLPYEQYF. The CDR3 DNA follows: TGCAGTGACTTACACCTCCCCTACGAGCAGTACTTC.

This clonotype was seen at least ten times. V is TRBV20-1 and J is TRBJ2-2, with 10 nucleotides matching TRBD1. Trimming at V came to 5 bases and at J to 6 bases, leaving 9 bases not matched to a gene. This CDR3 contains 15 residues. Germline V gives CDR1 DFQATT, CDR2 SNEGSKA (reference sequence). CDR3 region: CSAPPGQGLSGELFF. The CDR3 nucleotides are TGCAGTGCTCCCCCGGGACAGGGGTTATCCGGGGAGCTGTTTTTT.

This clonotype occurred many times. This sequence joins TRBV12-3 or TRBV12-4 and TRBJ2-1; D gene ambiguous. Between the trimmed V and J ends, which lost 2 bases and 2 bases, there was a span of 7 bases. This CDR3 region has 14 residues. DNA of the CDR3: TGTGCCAGCAGTTTAAGCCAGGCCTACAATGAGCAGTTCTTC. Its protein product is CASSLSQAYNEQFF.

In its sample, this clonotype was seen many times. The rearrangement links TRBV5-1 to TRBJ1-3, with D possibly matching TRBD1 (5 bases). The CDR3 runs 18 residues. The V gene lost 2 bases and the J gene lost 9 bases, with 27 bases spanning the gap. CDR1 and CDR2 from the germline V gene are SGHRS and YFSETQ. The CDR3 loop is CASSFGGNLESLLGTIYF. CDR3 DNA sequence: TGCGCCAGCAGCTTTGGGGGGAACCTTGAATCGCTTCTTGGCACCATATATTTT.

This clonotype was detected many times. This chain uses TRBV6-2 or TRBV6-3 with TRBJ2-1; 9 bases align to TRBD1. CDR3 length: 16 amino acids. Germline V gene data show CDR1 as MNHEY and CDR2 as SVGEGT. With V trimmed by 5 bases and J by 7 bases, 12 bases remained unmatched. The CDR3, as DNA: TGTGCCAGCAGTACCCCGGGACAGGGTTCGAGGAATGAGCAGTTCTTC. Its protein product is CASSTPGQGSRNEQFF.

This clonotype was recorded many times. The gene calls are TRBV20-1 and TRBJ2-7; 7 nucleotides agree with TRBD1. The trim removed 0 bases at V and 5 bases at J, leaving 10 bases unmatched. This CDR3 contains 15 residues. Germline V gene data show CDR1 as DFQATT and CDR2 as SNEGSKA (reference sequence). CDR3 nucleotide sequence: TGCAGTGCTAGAGAGGAGGTATCAGGGGGACACGAGCAGTACTTC. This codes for CSAREEVSGGHEQYF.